What follows are 32 T cell receptor beta chains derived from one specimen sequenced in a study of T-cell memory formation after mild COVID-19. One entry per CDR3 protein, called by TCRdb with MiXCR from the 5' RACE reads. This table holds 25,000 to 35,000 distinct CDR3 sequences, 7.4% found once. Source material: PBMCs or a T cell subset sorted from them (not recorded which). All receptors derive from an adult woman who had mild COVID-19 (a few samples of this study predate the infection). Cell type and time point are not known.

In this sample, this clonotype turned up many times. This rearrangement joins TRBV7-8 to TRBJ2-1; TRBD2 aligns across 8 bases. The length of the CDR3 is 16 residues. The trim removed 1 base at V and 4 bases at J, leaving 6 bases unmatched. Germline values: CDR1 SGHVS, CDR2 FQNEAQ. The CDR3 protein is CASSLVRLAIYNEQFF. The CDR3 DNA sequence: TGTGCCAGCAGCTTAGTTAGACTAGCGATTTACAATGAGCAGTTCTTC.

This clonotype was observed many times. This chain links TRBV24-1 with TRBJ1-2; D unclear. Germline-derived CDR1 and CDR2 are KGHDR and SFDVKD. V was shortened by 4 bases and J by 8 bases, with 13 bases between the two germline ends. The CDR3 runs to 13 residues. For the CDR3, the DNA is TGTGCCACCAGTGACGGTCTTGAGAGGGGCTACACCTTC. Its translation is CATSDGLERGYTF.

This clonotype occurred many times. V and J are TRBV4-2 and TRBJ1-4, with 9 bases aligning to TRBD1. Trimming cost V 8 bases and J 4 bases; bases outside gene matches: 17. Germline V gene lookup returns CDR1 LGHNA and CDR2 YNFKEQ. The CDR3 has 18 residues. Here the CDR3 DNA reads TGTGCCAGCGGACTACTTCCCGGGACAGGGTCGAGTAATGAAAAACTGTTTTTT. This gives the protein CASGLLPGTGSSNEKLFF.

This clonotype came up many times. The chain links TRBV5-5 to TRBJ1-1; D remains ambiguous. Trimming took 4 bases from V and 5 from J, leaving 15 bases between them. This CDR3 comprises 14 residues. Germline V lookup: CDR1 SGHKS, CDR2 YYEKEE (reference sequence). The CDR3 DNA reads as TGTGCCAGCAGCCCCCGGCTTTCGCGAACTGAAGCTTTCTTT. It yields the protein CASSPRLSRTEAFF.

This clonotype was seen repeatedly, ten times or more. The chain links TRBV12-3 or TRBV12-4 to TRBJ1-2, with TRBD1 as a possible D gene (5 bases). The CDR3 is made up of 12 amino acids. With 6 bases removed from V and 5 bases from J, the gap between germline ends came to 10 bases. The DNA of the CDR3 is TGTGCCAGCAGAGCCGGGGGGTATGGCTACACCTTC. This gives the protein CASRAGGYGYTF.

This clonotype was detected a few times. The V and J genes are TRBV18 and TRBJ1-5; TRBD1 aligns across 9 bases. Germline loops: CDR1 KGHSH, CDR2 LQKENI. Trimming cost V 3 bases and J 4 bases; bases outside gene matches: 1. The CDR3 extends over 14 amino acids. The CDR3 nucleotides are TGTGCCAGCTCACCGACAGGGGGGAATCAGCCCCAGCATTTT. This sequence encodes CASSPTGGNQPQHF.

This clonotype has at least ten counts. The V call is TRBV6-5, the J call TRBJ2-5; D is ambiguous. The CDR3 has 14 amino acids. CDR1 and CDR2 from the germline V gene are MNHEY and SVGAGI. Deletions cut 5 bases from V and 2 bases from J, with 12 bases between. CDR3: CASSRRAGQETQYF. In DNA form, the CDR3 reads TGTGCCAGCAGTCGCCGGGCCGGTCAAGAGACCCAGTACTTC.

This clonotype was seen repeatedly, ten times or more. The rearrangement joins TRBV12-3 or TRBV12-4 to TRBJ2-7, with no clear D. V lost 6 bases and J lost 0, with 12 bases in between. This CDR3 region has 14 residues. The CDR3, as DNA: TGTGCCAGCAGGCGGACGGCTAGCTCCTACGAGCAGTACTTC. It encodes CASRRTASSYEQYF.

This clonotype was seen many times. J is TRBJ1-1 and V is TRBV12-3 or TRBV12-4, with D uncertain. The V end lost 5 bases, the J end lost 7 bases, and 8 bases lay between the germline ends. The CDR3 contains 11 residues. The CDR3 region is CASSPKGEAFF. CDR3 nucleotides: TGTGCCAGCAGTCCCAAAGGTGAAGCTTTCTTT.

The chain combines TRBV5-6 with TRBJ2-7; D is unclear. The germline gives CDR1 SGHDT, CDR2 YYEEEE. The CDR3 consists of 14 residues. Between the trimmed V and J ends, which lost 0 bases and 3 bases, there was a span of 10 bases. As DNA, the CDR3 is TGTGCCAGCAGCTTGGAAGGGCCATTCTACGAGCAGTACTTC. It encodes CASSLEGPFYEQYF.

This clonotype has at least ten counts. This chain uses TRBV30 with TRBJ2-3; possible D gene TRBD1, 5 bases. The CDR3 is 15 residues long. Germline values: CDR1 GTSNPN, CDR2 SVGIG (reference sequence). The V end lost 0 bases, the J end lost 4 bases, and 14 bases lay between the germline ends. CDR3 protein: CAWSVMGQGADTQYF. The CDR3 region has the DNA TGTGCCTGGAGTGTTATGGGCCAGGGTGCAGATACGCAGTATTTT.

There are many counts of this clonotype. The junction shows a germline mismatch at one end, possibly a read error. The CDR3 DNA reads TGTGCCAGCACCCAAACTGGGAGGAGCTCCTACGAGCAGTACTTC. The encoded protein is CASTQTGRSSYEQYF. The chain links TRBV3-1 to TRBJ2-7; possibly TRBD2 for D (6 bases). The CDR3 runs 15 residues. Germline V gene sequence: CDR1 LGHDT, CDR2 YNNKEL (reference sequence).

This clonotype was observed many times. The CDR3 nucleotides are TGTGCCAGCAGCCCGGGACTAGTGGGGACAGATACGCAGTATTTT. Its translation: CASSPGLVGTDTQYF. This chain connects TRBV3-1 to TRBJ2-3; 8 bases align to TRBD2. The CDR3 has 15 amino acids. V dropped 4 bases and J dropped 3; count of bases not matched to a gene: 6. CDR1 and CDR2 (germline): LGHDT, YNNKEL (reference sequence).

This clonotype is labeled as medium-sized. The gene calls are TRBV5-1 and TRBJ1-4; the D gene is possibly TRBD1 (5 bases). V was pared by 8 bases and J by 7 bases, with 21 bases between. The CDR3 is made up of 15 amino acids. Germline V gene data show CDR1 as SGHRS and CDR2 as YFSETQ. CDR3 DNA sequence: TGCGCCAGTCAAACTACGGATAAAAGGGGTGAAAAACTGTTTTTT. Protein: CASQTTDKRGEKLFF.

At least ten counts were recorded for this clonotype. The chain is built from TRBV12-3 or TRBV12-4 and TRBJ1-1, with TRBD1 matching over 9 bases. Trimming cost V 6 bases and J 4 bases; bases outside gene matches: 3. The length of the CDR3 is 13 residues. The CDR3 coding sequence is TGTGCCAGCAGGGGACAGGGAGCCACTGAAGCTTTCTTT. This translates into CASRGQGATEAFF.

This clonotype was recorded many times. The chain has TRBV9 and TRBJ2-3; D not resolved. CDR1 and CDR2 from the germline V gene are SGDLS and YYNGEE. This CDR3 is built from 16 residues. The V end was cut by 4 bases, the J end by 0 bases, with 15 bases between. In DNA, the CDR3 is TGTGCCAGCAGCCTTACGACCTATTCTAGCACAGATACGCAGTATTTT. The encoded protein is CASSLTTYSSTDTQYF.

Points on this clonotype: This may be a read error: a much more frequent sequence differs by one nucleotide. The J gene is TRBJ1-2, the V gene TRBV7-9; no clear D. Germline V gene lookup returns CDR1 SEHNR and CDR2 FQNEAQ (reference sequence). The CDR3 is 13 amino acids. V lost 3 bases and J lost 7, with 12 bases in between. The CDR3 spells CASSFMARGGYTF. Written as DNA, the CDR3 is TGTGCCAGCAGCTTCATGGCACGAGGTGGCTACACCTTC.

This clonotype came up many times. J is TRBJ1-2 and V is TRBV4-1; maybe TRBD1 (6 bases). CDR3 length: 15 amino acids. Germline V gene sequence: CDR1 MGHRA, CDR2 YSYEKL. V dropped 1 base and J dropped 4 bases, with 13 bases sitting between them. The CDR3, as DNA: TGCGCCAGCAGCCAAGTGGGGGGGCTAGGCTATGGCTACACCTTC. Translating gives CASSQVGGLGYGYTF.

This clonotype was found many times. The rearrangement joins TRBV7-2 to TRBJ1-1, with TRBD1 matching over 9 bases. Germline CDR1 reads SGHTA; CDR2 reads FQGNSA. This CDR3 is built from 14 residues. J lost 4 bases, V lost 5 bases, and 5 bases had no gene match. The CDR3 loop reads CASSATGGVTEAFF. The DNA for the CDR3 is TGTGCCAGCAGCGCGACAGGGGGAGTCACTGAAGCTTTCTTT. Full variable domain (remainder filled in from reference TRBV7-2 and TRBJ1-1): GAGVSQSPSNKVTEKGKDVELRCDPISGHTALYWYRQSLGQGLEFLIYFQGNSAPDKSGLPSDRFSAERTGGSVSTLTIQRTQQEDSAVYLCASSATGGVTEAFFGQGTRLTVV.

This clonotype was recorded many times. J is TRBJ1-5 and V is TRBV27; D unclear. V shed 6 bases and J shed 5 bases, with 14 bases lying between them. The CDR3 is 14 residues long. Germline V CDR1 and CDR2: MNHEY, SMNVEV (reference sequence). The CDR3 sequence: CASSRPGRDQPQHF. The CDR3 nucleotides read TGTGCCAGCAGCCGCCCCGGCCGGGATCAGCCCCAGCATTTT.

This clonotype was seen at least ten times. In nucleotides, the CDR3 is TGTGCCAGCAGCCGTGGGACTAGCAGAGAGACCCAGTACTTC. It translates to CASSRGTSRETQYF. The V gene is TRBV5-6, the J gene TRBJ2-5, with 9 bases fitting TRBD2. The J segment lost 4 bases and the V segment lost 4 bases, leaving 5 bases of the junction unmatched. Germline V gene sequence: CDR1 SGHDT, CDR2 YYEEEE. The CDR3 loop spans 14 amino acids.

This clonotype was observed many times. This rearrangement joins TRBV10-3 to TRBJ2-1, with TRBD1 matching 10 bases. After removal of 10 bases from V and 6 bases from J, the junction contained 9 bases not matched to a gene. The CDR3 has 14 residues. Per germline, CDR1 ENHRY and CDR2 SYGVKD. The CDR3 nucleotides read TGTGCCACCAGGCCGGGACAGGGGTTCAATGAGCAGTTCTTC. Amino acids: CATRPGQGFNEQFF.

This clonotype was detected ten times or more. V usage is TRBV7-2 and J usage is TRBJ2-1, with a tentative D call TRBD2 (5 bases). CDR3 length equals 15 residues. The germline CDR1 and CDR2 sequences are SGHTA and FQGNSA. Trimming cost V 1 base and J 4 bases, with 11 bases left between them. CDR3: CASSLGASPYNEQFF. CDR3 sequence (DNA): TGTGCCAGCAGCTTAGGAGCTAGCCCATACAATGAGCAGTTCTTC. Based on the CDR3 plus reference TRBV7-2 and TRBJ2-1, the full variable domain is GAGVSQSPSNKVTEKGKDVELRCDPISGHTALYWYRQSLGQGLEFLIYFQGNSAPDKSGLPSDRFSAERTGGSVSTLTIQRTQQEDSAVYLCASSLGASPYNEQFFGPGTRLTVL.

The table lists this clonotype with many counts. This chain uses TRBV4-1 with TRBJ1-5, with D maybe TRBD1 (5 bases). Germline CDR1 reads MGHRA; CDR2 reads YSYEKL. V was shortened by 0 bases and J by 7 bases, with 13 bases between the two germline ends. This CDR3 region has 15 residues. The CDR3 DNA follows: TGCGCCAGCAGCCAAGAGATAGGGGCCGGGCAGCCCCAGCATTTT. It translates to CASSQEIGAGQPQHF.

In its sample, this clonotype was seen many times. J is TRBJ2-1 and V is TRBV4-1, with 9 nucleotides matching TRBD2. Per germline, CDR1 MGHRA and CDR2 YSYEKL. The CDR3 contains 16 residues. The ends lost 4 bases at V and 9 bases at J; junction bases unmatched: 13. The CDR3 here is CASSPSGRGGLLEQFF. For the CDR3, the DNA is TGCGCCAGCAGCCCGAGCGGGCGGGGGGGCTTGCTTGAGCAGTTCTTC.

Many counts were recorded for this clonotype. The chain couples TRBV28 to TRBJ1-1; no definite D call. Germline CDR1 is MDHEN and CDR2 is SYDVKM. The CDR3 has 15 amino acids. The germline V and J ends were trimmed by 6 bases and 1 base, with 15 bases remaining between them. Here the CDR3 DNA reads TGTGCCAGCAGAACCTCTACAGACGGGAACACTGAAGCTTTCTTT. Its protein product is CASRTSTDGNTEAFF.

This clonotype was observed at least ten times. V usage is TRBV2 and J usage is TRBJ2-3; possibly TRBD1 or TRBD2 for D (5 bases each). The CDR3 contains 15 residues. Trimming removed 6 bases from V and 2 bases from J, with 15 bases in between. From germline, CDR1 is SNHLY and CDR2 FYNNEI. In nucleotides, the CDR3 is TGTGCCAGCAGAAGAGGGGCCGGGGACACAGATACGCAGTATTTT. As protein: CASRRGAGDTDTQYF.

The J gene is TRBJ1-2, the V gene TRBV6-1; D is undetermined. CDR3 length equals 12 residues. CDR1 MNHNS and CDR2 SASEGT come from the germline V gene. V lost 7 bases and J 4 bases, leaving 10 bases between the germline ends. The CDR3, as DNA: TGTGCCAGCACTCCAGGCGGCTATGGCTACACCTTC. Translation gives CASTPGGYGYTF.

A few counts support this clonotype. The rearrangement uses TRBV6-2 or TRBV6-3 and TRBJ2-7; perhaps D is TRBD1 or TRBD2 (5 bases each). CDR3 size: 14 residues. V lost 2 bases and J 0 bases, leaving 8 bases between the germline ends. Per the germline V gene, CDR1 is MNHEY and CDR2 is SVGEGT. The CDR3 sequence: CASSYGTSSYEQYF. CDR3 nucleotide sequence: TGTGCCAGCAGTTACGGGACGTCCTCCTACGAGCAGTACTTC.

By share, this clonotype ranks as medium-sized. V usage is TRBV14 and J usage is TRBJ1-1, with 8 bases fitting TRBD1. The J segment lost 2 bases and the V segment lost 2 bases, leaving 7 bases of the junction unmatched. CDR1 is SGHDN and CDR2 is FVKESK in the germline V gene. This CDR3 region has 16 residues. CDR3 protein: CASSQSRGLGNTEAFF. Written as DNA, the CDR3 is TGTGCCAGCAGCCAATCCAGGGGGCTAGGTAACACTGAAGCTTTCTTT.

Many counts were recorded for this clonotype. The chain combines TRBV24-1 with TRBJ1-1; the D is unclear. The V end was cut by 3 bases, the J end by 2 bases, with 9 bases between. Germline CDR1 reads KGHDR; CDR2 reads SFDVKD. This CDR3 has 14 residues. In DNA, the CDR3 is TGTGCCACCAGTGATCCAACCTCCAACACTGAAGCTTTCTTT. It codes for CATSDPTSNTEAFF.

This clonotype turned up a few times. The chain is built from TRBV19 and TRBJ2-3, with 13 bases matching TRBD2. The V gene end was trimmed by 2 bases and the J gene end by 3 bases; junction bases not matched to a gene: 5. This CDR3 contains 17 residues. CDR1 LNHDA and CDR2 SQIVND come from the germline V gene (reference sequence). CDR3 sequence: CASSIRGLAGTTDTQYF. The DNA for the CDR3 is TGTGCCAGTAGTATACGGGGACTAGCGGGGACTACAGATACGCAGTATTTT. The complete variable domain, with remaining parts taken from reference TRBV19 and TRBJ2-3, reads DGGITQSPKYLFRKEGQNVTLSCEQNLNHDAMYWYRQDPGQGLRLIYYSQIVNDFQKGDIAEGYSVSREKKESFPLTVTSAQKNPTAFYLCASSIRGLAGTTDTQYFGPGTRLTVL.